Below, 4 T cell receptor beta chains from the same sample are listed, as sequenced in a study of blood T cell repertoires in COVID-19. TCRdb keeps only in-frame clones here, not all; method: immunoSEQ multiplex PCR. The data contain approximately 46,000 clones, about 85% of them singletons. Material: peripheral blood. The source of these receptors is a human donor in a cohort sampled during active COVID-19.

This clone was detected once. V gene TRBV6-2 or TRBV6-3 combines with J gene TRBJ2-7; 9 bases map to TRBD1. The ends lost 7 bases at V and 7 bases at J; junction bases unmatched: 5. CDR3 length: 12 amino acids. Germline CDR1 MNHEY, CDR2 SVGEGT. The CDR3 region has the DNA TGTGCCAGCAACCCGACAGGGGGTGAGCAGTACTTC. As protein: CASNPTGGEQYF.

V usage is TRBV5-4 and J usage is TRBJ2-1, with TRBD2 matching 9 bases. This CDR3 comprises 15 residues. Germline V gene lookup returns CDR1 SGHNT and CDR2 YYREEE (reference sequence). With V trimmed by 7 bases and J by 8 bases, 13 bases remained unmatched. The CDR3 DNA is TGTGCCAGCTCGAGGTCGTCTAGCGGGGATTATGAGCAGTTCTTC. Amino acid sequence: CASSRSSSGDYEQFF.

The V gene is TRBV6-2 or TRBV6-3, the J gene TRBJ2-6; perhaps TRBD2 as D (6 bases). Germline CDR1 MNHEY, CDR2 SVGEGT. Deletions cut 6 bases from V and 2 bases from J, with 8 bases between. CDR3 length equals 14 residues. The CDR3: CASSRGAGANVLTF. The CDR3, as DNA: TGTGCCAGCAGCCGCGGGGCTGGGGCCAACGTCCTGACTTTC.

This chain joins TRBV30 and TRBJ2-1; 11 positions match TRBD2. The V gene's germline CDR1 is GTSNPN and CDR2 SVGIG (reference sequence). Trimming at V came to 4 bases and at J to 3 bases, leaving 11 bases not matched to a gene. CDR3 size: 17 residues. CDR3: CAWTVTLTSGVYNEQFF. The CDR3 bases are TGTGCCTGGACAGTAACTTTGACTAGCGGGGTCTACAATGAGCAGTTCTTC.